These T cell receptor beta chains were read from a single sample in a study of blood T cell repertoires in COVID-19. Only in-frame clones appear in the TCRdb table, and some are missing; sequencing was by immunoSEQ multiplex PCR. The sample lists roughly 260,000 clones, around nine tenths occurring once. The sequenced sample was peripheral blood. These receptors originate from a middle-aged man who had recovered from COVID-19. Both conserved end residues are part of each CDR3. D genes are given only for firm matches. Only part of the rows carry a size: once, few, many, or a class if the clone is expanded.

TRBD1,TRBJ2-7,-,TRBV29-1,CSAITGVDSEQYF,TGCAGCGCTATAACAGGGGTTGACAGCGAGCAGTACTTC
TRBD2,TRBJ2-5,-,TRBV3-1/TRBV3-2,CASSPLLAGGPGETQYF,TGTGCCAGCAGCCCCTTACTAGCGGGGGGGCCAGGGGAGACCCAGTACTTC
TRBD1,TRBJ2-7,-,TRBV15,CATSTATGDRVYEQYF,TGTGCCACCAGCACCGCAACAGGGGACAGGGTTTACGAGCAGTACTTC
TRBD1,TRBJ2-7,-,TRBV6-6,CASLVGGAGSYEQYF,TGTGCCAGCCTAGTAGGGGGCGCTGGGTCCTACGAGCAGTACTTC
TRBD2,TRBJ2-1,-,TRBV5-1,CASSLASGGNEQFF,TGCGCCAGCAGCTTGGCCTCGGGGGGGAATGAGCAGTTCTTC
-,TRBJ2-1,-,TRBV5-4,CASSRLSYNEQFF,TGTGCCAGCAGCCGTCTGTCCTACAATGAGCAGTTCTTC
-,TRBJ2-1,-,TRBV9,CASSPHRGGQGYNEQFF,TGTGCCAGCAGCCCCCACCGGGGGGGACAGGGCTACAATGAGCAGTTCTTC
TRBD1,TRBJ2-7,once,TRBV4-1,CASSHRDRGNYEQYF,TGCGCCAGCAGCCACCGGGACAGGGGGAACTACGAGCAGTACTTC
-,TRBJ2-6,-,TRBV9,CASSVSPGLSGANVLTF,TGTGCCAGCAGCGTAAGTCCAGGCCTCTCTGGGGCCAACGTCCTGACTTTC
-,TRBJ1-1,-,TRBV5-1,CASSLALRTEAFF,TGCGCCAGCAGCTTGGCCCTGCGCACTGAAGCTTTCTTT
-,TRBJ1-5,-,TRBV5-8,CASSYRVRGNQPQHF,TGTGCCAGCAGCTACAGGGTAAGAGGCAATCAGCCCCAGCATTTT
TRBD1,TRBJ1-4,-,TRBV4-1,CASSQPGTVPSEKLFF,TGCGCCAGCAGCCAACCCGGGACAGTGCCAAGCGAAAAACTGTTTTTT
-,TRBJ2-7,-,TRBV7-2,CASSLAQGIYEQYF,TGTGCCAGCAGCTTAGCCCAGGGTATCTACGAGCAGTACTTC
TRBD1,TRBJ2-3,few,TRBV5-4,CASSSPGQLATDTQYF,TGTGCCAGCAGCTCTCCGGGACAGCTTGCCACAGATACGCAGTATTTT
-,TRBJ2-1,-,TRBV5-4,CASSLEPGATYNEQFF,TGTGCCAGCAGCTTGGAGCCGGGAGCGACCTACAATGAGCAGTTCTTC
TRBD1,TRBJ1-4,-,TRBV6-5,CASSYRLGQGAGKLFF,TGTGCCAGCAGTTATAGATTGGGACAGGGGGCAGGAAAACTGTTTTTT
-,TRBJ1-2,-,TRBV27,CASRQGEGYTF,TGTGCCAGCAGACAGGGTGAAGGCTACACCTTC
TRBD1,TRBJ2-5,-,TRBV25-1,CASSRTGTLVIGETQYF,TGTGCCAGCAGCCGGACAGGGACGTTGGTAATAGGTGAGACCCAGTACTTC
TRBD1,TRBJ1-5,-,TRBV15,CATSRDKQGIRGNQPQHF,TGTGCCACCAGCAGAGACAAACAGGGGATTCGGGGCAATCAGCCCCAGCATTTT
-,TRBJ2-3,-,TRBV3-1/TRBV3-2,CASSQDRGSTDTQYF,TGTGCCAGCAGCCAAGACAGGGGTAGCACAGATACGCAGTATTTT
-,TRBJ2-1,few,TRBV7-9,CASSLMGLATNNEQFF,TGTGCCAGCAGCTTAATGGGGTTAGCGACCAATAATGAGCAGTTCTTC
TRBD1,TRBJ1-2,-,TRBV5-6,CASSLGTGVQYGYTF,TGTGCCAGCAGCTTGGGGACAGGGGTACAGTATGGCTACACCTTC
TRBD2,TRBJ2-1,-,TRBV3-1/TRBV3-2,CASSQYASGGASGEQFF,TGTGCCAGCAGCCAATACGCTAGCGGGGGGGCTTCTGGTGAGCAGTTCTTC
TRBD1,TRBJ1-5,-,TRBV19,CASTRDRGVGNQPQHF,TGTGCCAGTACCAGGGACAGGGGGGTTGGCAATCAGCCCCAGCATTTT
-,TRBJ1-2,-,TRBV18,CASSPLSDPGGYTF,TGTGCCAGCTCACCCCTATCGGACCCGGGGGGCTACACCTTC
-,TRBJ2-7,-,TRBV12-5,CASGSSGGYEQYF,TGTGCTAGTGGCTCTTCCGGGGGTTACGAGCAGTACTTC
TRBD2,TRBJ2-5,-,TRBV6-2/TRBV6-3,CASSTGLAGAPQETQYF,TGTGCCAGCAGTACTGGACTAGCGGGGGCCCCACAAGAGACCCAGTACTTC
TRBD2,TRBJ2-2,few,TRBV6-2/TRBV6-3,CASSYGLAGGRLWTGELFF,TGTGCCAGCAGTTACGGTCTAGCGGGGGGGCGGCTTTGGACCGGGGAGCTGTTTTTT
TRBD1,TRBJ1-5,-,TRBV7-9,CASSLGSGGTNQPQHF,TGTGCCAGCAGCTTAGGTTCAGGGGGCACTAATCAGCCCCAGCATTTT
-,TRBJ1-1,-,TRBV7-9,CASTRQSNREAFF,TGTGCCAGCACCCGACAGTCGAACAGGGAAGCTTTCTTT
-,TRBJ1-3,few,TRBV14,CASSQGGRTSGNTIYF,TGTGCCAGCAGCCAAGGGGGCAGAACCTCTGGAAACACCATATATTTT